Shown below are 26 T cell receptor beta chains from a single sample sequenced in a study of cytotoxic CD8 clonotypes in ibrutinib-treated CLL. Data came from immunoSEQ multiplex PCR; TCRdb stores just in-frame clones and leaves some out. The sample lists roughly 160,000 clones; approximately 84% were seen once. The sample in question was PBMCs, obtained after 24 months of ibrutinib treatment. These receptors originate from a human donor with chronic lymphocytic leukemia.

This clone came up a few times. The chain employs TRBV6-5 and TRBJ2-7, with a possible D match to TRBD1 (6 bases). The CDR3 consists of 12 residues. In germline, CDR1 is MNHEY, CDR2 SVGAGI. Trimming stripped 8 bases from V and 5 bases from J, with 13 bases between. CDR3 DNA: TGTGCCAGCGGAAACAGGGTCAACGAGCAGTACTTC. It specifies CASGNRVNEQYF.

The J gene is TRBJ1-2, the V gene TRBV5-4; maybe TRBD1 (6 bases). The V end was cut by 4 bases, the J end by 5 bases, with 18 bases between. From germline, CDR1 is SGHNT and CDR2 YYREEE (reference sequence). The CDR3 is made up of 15 amino acids. DNA for the CDR3: TGTGCCAGCAGCGACTCCGGGGGGCTATGGTATGGCTACACCTTC. Encoded protein: CASSDSGGLWYGYTF.

This clone was seen a handful of times. The chain couples TRBV4-2 to TRBJ2-7, with D unclear. CDR3 size: 15 residues. CDR1 is LGHNA, CDR2 YNFKEQ, per germline. V was shortened by 0 bases and J by 2 bases, with 11 bases between the two germline ends. CDR3 region: CASSQDRSETYEQYF. The CDR3 DNA is TGTGCCAGCAGCCAAGATAGGAGTGAAACCTACGAGCAGTACTTC.

CDR3 coding DNA: TGTGCCTGGGCGGGGGGGTCCTACAATGAGCAGTTCTTC. This translates into CAWAGGSYNEQFF. V is TRBV30 and J is TRBJ2-1, with 9 nucleotides matching TRBD2. Trimming cost V 5 bases and J 1 base; bases outside gene matches: 0. The CDR3 spans 13 residues. Germline CDR1 GTSNPN, CDR2 SVGIG (reference sequence). The complete variable domain, with remaining parts taken from reference TRBV30 and TRBJ2-1, reads SQTIHQWPATLVQPVGSPLSLECTVEGTSNPNLYWYRQAAGRGLQLLFYSVGIGQISSEVPQNLSASRPQDRQFILSSKKLLLSDSGFYLCAWAGGSYNEQFFGPGTRLTVL.

This clone showed up just a few times. The gene calls are TRBV28 and TRBJ2-1, with 11 nucleotides matching TRBD2. The CDR3 has 13 amino acids. Germline CDR1 and CDR2: MDHEN and SYDVKM. Trimming cost V 8 bases and J 12 bases; bases outside gene matches: 9. The CDR3 DNA reads as TGTGCCAGCGGCGTACTAGCGGGAGTTAGGCAGTTCTTC. Translating it yields CASGVLAGVRQFF.

The V call is TRBV11-3, the J call TRBJ2-3; D is unresolved. Per the germline V gene, CDR1 is SGHNT and CDR2 is YENEEA. Trimming cost V 5 bases and J 4 bases, with 10 bases left between them. The CDR3 is 13 residues long. As DNA, the CDR3 is TGTGCCAGCAGCCCTCGTTGGGCAGATACGCAGTATTTT. This gives the protein CASSPRWADTQYF.

This chain links TRBV4-1 with TRBJ1-1; perhaps TRBD1 as D (6 bases). The V gene lost 1 base and the J gene lost 4 bases, with 10 bases spanning the gap. In germline, CDR1 is MGHRA, CDR2 YSYEKL. This CDR3 region has 14 residues. The CDR3 DNA sequence: TGCGCCAGCAGCCAAGGTATAGGGGGCACTGAAGCTTTCTTT. This encodes CASSQGIGGTEAFF.

V is TRBV6-5 and J is TRBJ1-1; D unclear. With 1 base removed from V and 2 bases from J, the gap between germline ends came to 8 bases. The CDR3 is made up of 14 amino acids. Germline V gene data show CDR1 as MNHEY and CDR2 as SVGAGI. This chain's CDR3 is CASSYWAGNTEAFF. Here the CDR3 DNA reads TGTGCCAGCAGTTACTGGGCCGGAAACACTGAAGCTTTCTTT.

The chain employs TRBV5-1 and TRBJ2-7; 8 nucleotides line up with TRBD2. The CDR3 is made up of 16 amino acids. The trim removed 0 bases at V and 2 bases at J, leaving 7 bases unmatched. Germline assignment: CDR1 SGHRS and CDR2 YFSETQ. The DNA for the CDR3 is TGCGCCAGCAGCTTGGCCGGGGGGGCTCAGACCTACGAGCAGTACTTC. This gives the protein CASSLAGGAQTYEQYF.

The V and J genes are TRBV7-2 and TRBJ2-7; TRBD2 matches at 9 bases. CDR3 length: 15 amino acids. The trim removed 5 bases at V and 3 bases at J, leaving 8 bases unmatched. CDR1 is SGHTA, CDR2 FQGNSA, per germline. The CDR3 is CASSPAGGGSYEQYF. The CDR3 nucleotides read TGTGCCAGCAGCCCAGCGGGGGGCGGGAGCTACGAGCAGTACTTC.

The count of this clone is one. The chain uses TRBV5-8 and TRBJ1-2, with D possibly TRBD1 on 6 matching bases. V was clipped by 5 bases and J by 1 base, with 18 bases between them. Germline lookup yields CDR1 SGHTS and CDR2 YDEGEE. This CDR3 spans 16 amino acids. The CDR3 here is CASSLGTGLLNYGYTF. The CDR3 region has the DNA TGTGCCAGCAGTTTAGGAACAGGGCTTCTTAACTATGGCTACACCTTC. The entire variable domain, with the rest obtained from reference TRBV5-8 and TRBJ1-2, is as follows: EAGVTQSPTHLIKTRGQQATLRCSPISGHTSVYWYQQALGLGLQFLLWYDEGEERNRGNFPPRFSGRQFPNYSSELNVNALELEDSALYLCASSLGTGLLNYGYTFGSGTRLTVV.

This clone was seen a few times. The chain uses TRBV30 and TRBJ1-5; D remains ambiguous. CDR3 length: 13 amino acids. Trimming cost V 2 bases and J 5 bases, with 10 bases left between them. Germline CDR1 GTSNPN, CDR2 SVGIG (reference sequence). The CDR3 region has the DNA TGTGCCTGGAGTCACGGGTCGGATCAGCCCCAGCATTTT. The encoded protein is CAWSHGSDQPQHF.

The rearrangement joins TRBV4-2 to TRBJ2-1; D might be TRBD2 (6 bases). The CDR3 sequence is 17 residues long. CDR1 LGHNA and CDR2 YNFKEQ come from the germline V gene. Trimming removed 0 bases from V and 2 bases from J, with 14 bases in between. Here the CDR3 reads CASSQDGGRSAYNEQFF. CDR3 nucleotide sequence: TGTGCCAGCAGCCAAGATGGGGGGAGGTCCGCCTACAATGAGCAGTTCTTC.

The rearrangement uses TRBV28 and TRBJ1-5, with D possibly being TRBD1 (5 bases). There are 15 residues in the CDR3. Germline loops: CDR1 MDHEN, CDR2 SYDVKM. V was cut by 2 bases and J by 4 bases, with 12 bases left in between. The DNA for the CDR3 is TGTGCCAGCAGTTTAGGGGGTAACAGGAATCAGCCCCAGCATTTT. Amino acid sequence: CASSLGGNRNQPQHF.

The rearrangement links TRBV7-9 to TRBJ1-5; D remains ambiguous. The germline V and J ends were trimmed by 5 bases and 5 bases, with 22 bases remaining between them. Germline V gene data show CDR1 as SEHNR and CDR2 as FQNEAQ (reference sequence). This CDR3 has 17 residues. In DNA form, the CDR3 reads TGTGCCAGCAGCCAAGATGGGCAAGCTGCCTTCGATCAGCCCCAGCATTTT. Protein product: CASSQDGQAAFDQPQHF.

The V call is TRBV2, the J call TRBJ2-5; TRBD2 matches 8 bases. The J call may not be correct, given that the DNA end is closer to TRBJ2-7. This CDR3 contains 14 residues. CDR1 and CDR2 from the germline V gene are SNHLY and FYNNEI. The CDR3 reads CASSGQRGTYEQYF. The CDR3, as DNA: TGTGCCAGCTCCGGACAGCGGGGGACCTACGAGCAGTACTTC.

This rearrangement joins TRBV28 to TRBJ1-2; D may be TRBD1 (5 bases). Germline CDR1 is MDHEN and CDR2 is SYDVKM. The CDR3 has 14 residues. V lost 10 bases to trimming and J lost 4 bases, with 19 bases between them. As DNA, the CDR3 is TGTGCCACCACTTATCGACAGACGAGCTATGGCTACACCTTC. Its protein is CATTYRQTSYGYTF.

V is TRBV6-1 and J is TRBJ1-3, with 9 bases fitting TRBD1. Germline lookup yields CDR1 MNHNS and CDR2 SASEGT. CDR3 length equals 15 residues. The ends lost 4 bases at V and 7 bases at J; junction bases unmatched: 8. The CDR3 reads CASSAPGQGRNTIYF. DNA of the CDR3: TGTGCCAGCAGTGCCCCGGGACAGGGTCGGAACACCATATATTTT.

V and J are TRBV20-1 and TRBJ1-1, with D hard to call. From germline, CDR1 is DFQATT and CDR2 SNEGSKA (reference sequence). The CDR3 sequence is 11 residues long. V was clipped by 8 bases and J by 7 bases, with 14 bases between them. This CDR3 is CSFYGSLEAFF. The CDR3 region has the DNA TGCAGTTTCTACGGATCACTTGAAGCTTTCTTT.

This chain links TRBV28 with TRBJ1-3; D not resolved. The germline CDR1 and CDR2 sequences are MDHEN and SYDVKM. The CDR3 is made up of 15 amino acids. Trimming left V 8 bases short and J 0 bases short, with 14 bases between. CDR3 protein: CASVTAGPSGNTIYF. CDR3 DNA sequence: TGTGCCAGCGTAACGGCTGGTCCCTCTGGAAACACCATATATTTT. Full variable domain (outside the CDR3, taken from reference TRBV28 and TRBJ1-3): DVKVTQSSRYLVKRTGEKVFLECVQDMDHENMFWYRQDPGLGLRLIYFSYDVKMKEKGDIPEGYSVSREKKERFSLILESASTNQTSMYLCASVTAGPSGNTIYFGEGSWLTVV.

The gene calls are TRBV12-5 and TRBJ2-3; D remains unclear. Trimming removed 5 bases from V and 6 bases from J, with 21 bases in between. The CDR3 extends over 16 amino acids. Per germline, CDR1 LGHNT and CDR2 FRNRAP. CDR3 nucleotides: TGTGCTAGTGGTCCCAGACCGGTCCCTTTCTCGGATACGCAGTATTTT. It yields the protein CASGPRPVPFSDTQYF.

This chain connects TRBV19 to TRBJ1-5, with a possible D match to TRBD1 (6 bases). Germline CDR1 and CDR2: LNHDA and SQIVND (reference sequence). The CDR3 sequence is 15 residues long. Trimming left V 5 bases short and J 3 bases short, with 14 bases between. The CDR3 spells CASSVAGANNQPQHF. In DNA form, the CDR3 reads TGTGCCAGTAGTGTTGCGGGGGCGAACAATCAGCCCCAGCATTTT.

This clone was observed once. V usage is TRBV4-2 and J usage is TRBJ2-3; 11 bases are a match to TRBD2. The CDR3 length is 18 residues. With V trimmed by 2 bases and J by 3 bases, 10 bases remained unmatched. CDR1 and CDR2 from the germline V gene are LGHNA and YNFKEQ. CDR3 sequence reads: CASSQLSIAGGPTDTQYF. CDR3 bases: TGTGCCAGCAGCCAATTATCCATAGCGGGGGGGCCGACAGATACGCAGTATTTT.

The gene calls are TRBV5-4 and TRBJ2-2, with 7 bases matching TRBD2. CDR1 and CDR2 from the germline V gene are SGHNT and YYREEE (reference sequence). This CDR3 is built from 15 residues. After removal of 4 bases from V and 3 bases from J, the junction contained 6 bases not matched to a gene. The CDR3 DNA reads as TGTGCCAGCAGCCCCACAGCGGGGTACACCGGGGAGCTGTTTTTT. This gives the protein CASSPTAGYTGELFF.

The V call is TRBV5-1, the J call TRBJ2-7; possible D gene TRBD2, 5 bases. V lost 2 bases, J lost 5 bases, and 11 bases lay in between. Germline V gene lookup returns CDR1 SGHRS and CDR2 YFSETQ. There are 13 residues in the CDR3. The CDR3 DNA reads as TGCGCCAGCAGCTTTTTCGGACTGGACGAGCAGTACTTC. It codes for CASSFFGLDEQYF.

This clone was detected once. This rearrangement joins TRBV13 to TRBJ1-6; D gene unclear. Germline CDR1 reads PRHDT; CDR2 reads FYEKMQ (reference sequence). The CDR3 length is 17 residues. V was shortened by 1 base and J by 2 bases, with 12 bases between the two germline ends. This CDR3 reads CASSLERGAAYNSPLHF. CDR3 nucleotide sequence: TGTGCCAGCAGCTTAGAGCGGGGAGCCGCCTATAATTCACCCCTCCACTTT.